These 29 T cell receptor beta chains were all obtained from the same sample, sequenced in a study of T cell repertoires in cytomegalovirus infection. The antigens these receptors bind are not known. TCRdb reanalysed the reads using MiXCR and keeps one entry per CDR3 protein. The data show about 740,000 distinct CDR3 sequences, around a third seen once. Sequencing used cultured PBMCs, obtained from culture after CMV antigen stimulation. These receptors all come from a human donor in good health (CMV status not recorded). Some clones in this sample may be carry-over from other donors' samples.

A remark on this clonotype: This sequence may be a read error, since a much larger clone differs from it by one base. The CDR3 reads CASSLWGGTSGYNEQFF. For the CDR3, the DNA is TGTGCCAGCAGCTTATGGGGCGGGACTAGCGGGTACAATGAGCAGTTCTTC. V gene TRBV7-2 combines with J gene TRBJ2-1; 12 bases fit TRBD2. CDR1 is SGHTA, CDR2 FQGNSA, per germline. The CDR3 loop spans 17 amino acids. V was pared by 2 bases and J by 4 bases, with 6 bases of the junction left unmatched. The variable domain in full, with the rest retrieved from reference TRBV7-2 and TRBJ2-1, is GAGVSQSPSNKVTEKGKDVELRCDPISGHTALYWYRQSLGQGLEFLIYFQGNSAPDKSGLPSDRFSAERTGGSVSTLTIQRTQQEDSAVYLCASSLWGGTSGYNEQFFGPGTRLTVL.

The gene calls are TRBV24-1 and TRBJ1-1, with D unresolved. V lost 10 bases and J 1 base, leaving 15 bases between the germline ends. Germline CDR1 is KGHDR and CDR2 is SFDVKD. The CDR3 runs to 14 residues. CDR3 in amino acids: CATYRNWQNTEAFF. The CDR3 region has the DNA TGTGCCACGTACAGAAACTGGCAGAACACTGAAGCTTTCTTT.

This clonotype showed up just a few times. The chain has TRBV5-6 and TRBJ2-3; no reliable D call. Trimming removed 0 bases at V and 2 bases at J, with 13 bases between. Germline CDR1 reads SGHDT; CDR2 reads YYEEEE. This CDR3 is 16 amino acids long. The CDR3 here is CASSLGWSPDTDTQYF. CDR3 sequence (DNA): TGTGCCAGCAGCTTGGGATGGAGCCCAGACACAGATACGCAGTATTTT.

This clonotype was counted a few times. The chain has TRBV4-2 and TRBJ1-2; no reliable D call. Germline CDR1 is LGHNA and CDR2 is YNFKEQ. The V end was cut by 0 bases, the J end by 8 bases, with 19 bases between. CDR3 length: 16 amino acids. CDR3 in DNA: TGTGCCAGCAGCCAAGATGCCGCCCGTCCCACTCGGGGCTACACCTTC. Translating it yields CASSQDAARPTRGYTF.

This clonotype was counted at least ten times. The V gene is TRBV11-2, the J gene TRBJ2-5, with unresolved D. The ends were cut back, 3 bases at V and 5 bases at J, with 19 bases in the middle. Per germline, CDR1 SGHAT and CDR2 FQNNGV. This CDR3 is built from 16 residues. Here the CDR3 reads CASSFLSPSVRETQYF. CDR3 nucleotide sequence: TGTGCCAGCAGCTTTTTATCCCCCTCAGTCAGGGAGACCCAGTACTTC.

This rearrangement joins TRBV19 to TRBJ2-1; D is uncertain. Trimming cost V 1 base and J 8 bases, with 9 bases left between them. The germline gives CDR1 LNHDA, CDR2 SQIVND (reference sequence). The CDR3 totals 13 residues. The CDR3 region is CASSIAPRHEQFF. The CDR3 coding sequence is TGTGCCAGTAGTATAGCCCCTCGGCATGAGCAGTTCTTC.

This clonotype was counted between two and nine times. The chain uses TRBV12-3 or TRBV12-4 and TRBJ2-1, with D unclear. Deletions cut 0 bases from V and 7 bases from J, with 7 bases between. The CDR3 totals 13 residues. The CDR3 DNA reads as TGTGCCAGCAGTTTAGCCGCTCGGAATGAGCAGTTCTTC. It translates to CASSLAARNEQFF.

V is TRBV20-1 and J is TRBJ2-1, with 8 nucleotides matching TRBD2. In germline, CDR1 is DFQATT, CDR2 SNEGSKA (reference sequence). This CDR3 region has 14 residues. V gave up 6 bases and J gave up 6 bases; unmatched junction bases: 10. CDR3 sequence: CSAEASGGANEQFF. CDR3 bases: TGCAGTGCCGAAGCGAGCGGGGGAGCCAATGAGCAGTTCTTC.

V and J are TRBV25-1 and TRBJ2-2, with D tentatively TRBD2 (6 bases). With 2 bases removed from V and 1 base from J, the gap between germline ends came to 14 bases. There are 17 residues in the CDR3. The germline gives CDR1 MGHDK, CDR2 SYGVNS. Written as DNA, the CDR3 is TGTGCCAGCAGTGAAAGCGGCGGGGTTATGAACACCGGGGAGCTGTTTTTT. The encoded protein is CASSESGGVMNTGELFF.

In DNA, the CDR3 is TGTGCCAGCAGCCAGACAGGAAATCCAGAGACCCAGTACTTC. Translating gives CASSQTGNPETQYF. The rearrangement uses TRBV6-6 and TRBJ2-5, with D possibly TRBD1 on 6 matching bases. Germline V lookup: CDR1 MNHNY, CDR2 SVGAGI (reference sequence). V was cut by 6 bases and J by 4 bases, with 15 bases left in between. The CDR3 runs 14 residues.

This clonotype was counted between two and nine times. This sequence joins TRBV6-6 and TRBJ2-1, with 7 bases that match TRBD1. V dropped 7 bases and J dropped 8; count of bases not matched to a gene: 8. Germline CDR1 is MNHNY and CDR2 is SVGAGI (reference sequence). This CDR3 region has 13 residues. CDR3 region: CASKQTGYDEQFF. As DNA, the CDR3 is TGTGCCAGCAAGCAGACAGGGTACGATGAGCAGTTCTTC.

This clonotype came up many times. The genes are TRBV7-2 and TRBJ1-2; D is uncertain. Trimming removed 5 bases at V and 8 bases at J, with 12 bases between. Germline-derived CDR1 and CDR2 are SGHTA and FQGNSA. This CDR3 has 12 amino acids. CDR3 in amino acids: CASSPRSGGYTF. The CDR3 bases are TGTGCCAGCAGCCCACGCAGCGGGGGCTACACCTTC.

This clonotype was seen a handful of times. The rearrangement links TRBV7-6 to TRBJ2-3, with 7 positions matching TRBD2. Germline V gene sequence: CDR1 SGHVS, CDR2 FNYEAQ. J gave up 2 bases and V 5 bases, and 13 bases lay outside the gene matches. The CDR3 totals 17 residues. CDR3 DNA: TGTGCCAGCAGCCGCACCCCGGGGGGTGGATACACAGATACGCAGTATTTT. Translated: CASSRTPGGGYTDTQYF.

In this sample, this clonotype turned up a few times. The chain employs TRBV7-9 and TRBJ2-1; 8 bases match TRBD2. Trimming at V came to 5 bases and at J to 3 bases, leaving 6 bases not matched to a gene. Germline values: CDR1 SEHNR, CDR2 FQNEAQ (reference sequence). The CDR3 is made up of 15 amino acids. CDR3 sequence: CASSISGGVYNEQFF. CDR3 DNA sequence: TGTGCCAGCAGCATCAGCGGGGGAGTCTACAATGAGCAGTTCTTC.

This clonotype was seen only a few times. The V and J genes are TRBV2 and TRBJ1-5; D not certain. CDR3 size: 14 residues. With 1 base removed from V and 7 bases from J, the gap between germline ends came to 11 bases. Germline V gives CDR1 SNHLY, CDR2 FYNNEI. For the CDR3, the DNA is TGTGCCAGCAGTGAAGAAAGGAGTGGGCAGCCCCAGCATTTT. Encoded protein: CASSEERSGQPQHF. Full variable domain (missing parts from reference TRBV2 and TRBJ1-5): EPEVTQTPSHQVTQMGQEVILRCVPISNHLYFYWYRQILGQKVEFLVSFYNNEISEKSEIFDDQFSVERPDGSNFTLKIRSTKLEDSAMYFCASSEERSGQPQHFGDGTRLSIL.

This rearrangement joins TRBV7-9 to TRBJ1-6, with TRBD1 matching 8 bases. V was pared by 1 base and J by 9 bases, with 17 bases of the junction left unmatched. In germline, CDR1 is SEHNR, CDR2 FQNEAQ (reference sequence). The CDR3 sequence is 19 residues long. The chain's CDR3 is CASSLGPLAGTGLGSPLHF. The DNA for the CDR3 is TGTGCCAGCAGCTTAGGACCGCTGGCCGGGACAGGTTTAGGTTCACCCCTCCACTTT.

The table lists this clonotype with many counts. The J gene is TRBJ2-5, the V gene TRBV7-8; TRBD2 matches at 8 bases. Germline-derived CDR1 and CDR2 are SGHVS and FQNEAQ. The CDR3 is 14 residues long. The V gene end was trimmed by 2 bases and the J gene end by 7 bases; junction bases not matched to a gene: 6. DNA for the CDR3: TGTGCCAGCAGCTTAACTAGCCGGGGGGGGACCCAGTACTTC. This encodes CASSLTSRGGTQYF.

This clonotype has only a few counts. The genes are TRBV19 and TRBJ2-4; D possibly matches TRBD1 or TRBD2 (5 bases each). V was shortened by 5 bases and J by 2 bases, with 7 bases between the two germline ends. Germline CDR1 reads LNHDA; CDR2 reads SQIVND (reference sequence). This CDR3 has 13 residues. The CDR3 DNA is TGTGCCAGTAGTGTGGGACCCAAAAACATTCAGTACTTC. This sequence encodes CASSVGPKNIQYF.

This clonotype was picked up a small number of times. V usage is TRBV20-1 and J usage is TRBJ2-5, with D perhaps matching TRBD2 (5 bases). CDR1 and CDR2 from the germline V gene are DFQATT and SNEGSKA (reference sequence). The CDR3 is 12 amino acids. Trimming pared 6 bases from V and 5 bases from J, leaving 13 bases between. CDR3 residues: CSAWERWETQYF. DNA of the CDR3: TGCAGTGCCTGGGAGCGGTGGGAGACCCAGTACTTC.

V usage is TRBV7-9 and J usage is TRBJ2-2, with D hard to call. CDR3 size: 12 residues. The germline V gene has CDR1 SEHNR and CDR2 FQNEAQ (reference sequence). The V and J ends lost 5 bases and 5 bases respectively, with 6 bases between them. CDR3 nucleotide sequence: TGTGCCAGCAGCGTACGGACCGGGGAGCTGTTTTTT. It specifies CASSVRTGELFF.

The chain employs TRBV6-6 and TRBJ1-5, with 10 bases lining up with TRBD1. CDR1 and CDR2 from the germline V gene are MNHNY and SVGAGI (reference sequence). There are 16 residues in the CDR3. V dropped 5 bases and J dropped 6; count of bases not matched to a gene: 10. In DNA form, the CDR3 reads TGTGCCAGCAGTAAAAGGCGGGACAGGGGATTTCAGCCCCAGCATTTT. Translation: CASSKRRDRGFQPQHF.

This chain links TRBV2 with TRBJ1-1, with unresolved D. There are 14 residues in the CDR3. Looked up from germline, CDR1 is SNHLY and CDR2 is FYNNEI. The V gene lost 2 bases and the J gene lost 7 bases, with 14 bases spanning the gap. The CDR3 DNA follows: TGTGCCAGCAGTGAATCTGGGGTACATGTTGAAGCTTTCTTT. Its translation is CASSESGVHVEAFF.

The V gene is TRBV4-3, the J gene TRBJ2-5; 13 nucleotides agree with TRBD2. CDR1 and CDR2 from the germline V gene are LGHNA and YSLEER. The CDR3 runs 16 residues. V was pared by 0 bases and J by 5 bases, with 3 bases of the junction left unmatched. This CDR3 is CASSQEGTSGTETQYF. The CDR3 region has the DNA TGCGCCAGCAGCCAAGAAGGGACTAGCGGGACGGAGACCCAGTACTTC.

In this sample, this clonotype turned up a few times. DNA of the CDR3: TGTGCCACCAGCAGACCCTCCGACAGCTACAATGAGCAGTTCTTC. It encodes CATSRPSDSYNEQFF. J is TRBJ2-1 and V is TRBV15, with D possibly being TRBD1 (5 bases). The V end was cut by 2 bases, the J end by 3 bases, with 11 bases between. The CDR3 has 15 amino acids. CDR1 and CDR2 (germline): LNHNV, YYDKDF (reference sequence).

A few counts support this clonotype. This rearrangement joins TRBV7-2 to TRBJ2-3, with 10 bases aligning to TRBD2. V gave up 5 bases and J gave up 0 bases; unmatched junction bases: 8. The CDR3 runs 17 residues. Germline assignment: CDR1 SGHTA and CDR2 FQGNSA. DNA of the CDR3: TGTGCCAGCAGCCGAGGGCAGCGGGGGGGCAGCACAGATACGCAGTATTTT. Protein sequence: CASSRGQRGGSTDTQYF.

A few counts support this clonotype. Written as DNA, the CDR3 is TGTGCCAGCAGCCAAGAAGGCCGAAATCAGCCCCAGCATTTT. Translation gives CASSQEGRNQPQHF. This chain connects TRBV4-2 to TRBJ1-5; D call uncertain. The CDR3 is 14 amino acids. Trimming took off 0 bases at V and 4 bases at J, with 7 bases between the two ends. Germline V gene sequence: CDR1 LGHNA, CDR2 YNFKEQ.

This clonotype was seen ten or more times. The rearrangement links TRBV7-8 to TRBJ2-5; TRBD1 agrees at 7 bases. The ends lost 2 bases at V and 1 base at J; junction bases unmatched: 7. The germline CDR1 and CDR2 sequences are SGHVS and FQNEAQ. The CDR3 spans 16 residues. The CDR3 nucleotides are TGTGCCAGCAGCTTACTGCACAGGGGCCTCCAAGAGACCCAGTACTTC. Translation: CASSLLHRGLQETQYF. Variable domain in full (rest from reference TRBV7-8 and TRBJ2-5): GAGVSQSPRYKVAKRGQDVALRCDPISGHVSLFWYQQALGQGPEFLTYFQNEAQLDKSGLPSDRFFAERPEGSVSTLKIQRTQQEDSAVYLCASSLLHRGLQETQYFGPGTRLLVL.

The J gene is TRBJ1-1, the V gene TRBV18, with D perhaps TRBD1 (5 bases). Per germline, CDR1 KGHSH and CDR2 LQKENI. The ends were cut back, 4 bases at V and 0 bases at J, with 9 bases in the middle. The CDR3 is 14 amino acids. The CDR3 loop reads CASSRQNMNTEAFF. CDR3 coding DNA: TGTGCCAGCTCACGACAGAACATGAACACTGAAGCTTTCTTT.

This clonotype was seen only once. The CDR3 loop reads CASSFLGGATFQETQYF. CDR3 bases: TGTGCCAGCAGCTTCCTTGGCGGGGCGACTTTCCAAGAGACCCAGTACTTC. This chain uses TRBV7-2 with TRBJ2-5, with D perhaps TRBD2 (6 bases). V shed 3 bases and J shed 1 base, with 18 bases lying between them. Per the germline V gene, CDR1 is SGHTA and CDR2 is FQGNSA. This CDR3 has 17 residues.